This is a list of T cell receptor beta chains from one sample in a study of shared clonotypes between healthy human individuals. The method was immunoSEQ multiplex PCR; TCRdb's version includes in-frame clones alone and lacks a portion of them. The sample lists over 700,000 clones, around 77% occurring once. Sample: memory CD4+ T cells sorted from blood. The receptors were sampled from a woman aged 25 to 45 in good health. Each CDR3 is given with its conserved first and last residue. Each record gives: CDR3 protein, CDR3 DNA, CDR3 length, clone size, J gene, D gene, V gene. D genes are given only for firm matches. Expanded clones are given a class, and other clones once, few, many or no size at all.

CASSLWSEGGKNTEAFF,TGTGCCAGCAGTTTATGGTCAGAAGGGGGGAAGAACACTGAAGCTTTCTTT,17,once,TRBJ1-1,.,TRBV28
CASSEEGTTSQWQYF,TGTGCCAGCAGTGAAGAGGGGACTACCTCTCAGTGGCAGTACTTC,15,.,TRBJ2-7,TRBD2,TRBV25-1
CASSLGAGSSYNEQFF,TGCGCCAGCAGCTTGGGGGCAGGGAGCTCCTACAATGAGCAGTTCTTC,16,.,TRBJ2-1,.,TRBV5-1
CASSVSGTYQETQYF,TGCGCCAGCAGCGTTAGCGGGACTTACCAAGAGACCCAGTACTTC,15,.,TRBJ2-5,TRBD2,TRBV5-1
CATSPGYNEQFF,TGTGCCACCTCCCCAGGGTACAATGAGCAGTTCTTC,12,.,TRBJ2-1,.,TRBV6-1
CAISESATYEQYF,TGTGCCATCAGTGAAAGCGCTACCTACGAGCAGTACTTC,13,.,TRBJ2-7,.,TRBV10-3
CASSLDTGFGYTF,TGCGCCAGCAGCTTGGACACAGGGTTCGGCTACACCTTC,13,.,TRBJ1-2,.,TRBV5-1
CASSSRANNEKLFF,TGTGCCAGCAGCTCCCGGGCGAATAATGAAAAACTGTTTTTT,14,.,TRBJ1-4,.,TRBV5-5
CASSLSGLDEQYF,TGTGCCAGCAGCTTATCCGGGTTAGACGAGCAGTACTTC,13,.,TRBJ2-7,.,TRBV7-9
CASSLAGYSYTF,TGTGCCAGCAGTTTGGCGGGCTATAGCTACACCTTC,12,once,TRBJ1-2,.,TRBV28
CAWSRTSVQETQYF,TGTGCCTGGAGTCGCACTAGCGTGCAAGAGACCCAGTACTTC,14,.,TRBJ2-5,TRBD2,TRBV30
CASSLDWGGPTGRDEQYF,TGCGCCAGCAGCTTGGATTGGGGCGGACCGACAGGGCGCGACGAGCAGTACTTC,18,.,TRBJ2-7,TRBD1,TRBV5-1
CASARGRGEQYF,TGTGCCAGTGCGCGCGGGAGAGGTGAGCAGTACTTC,12,.,TRBJ2-7,TRBD2,TRBV6-5
CASSQAQRALPNEQFF,TGCGCCAGCAGCCAAGCCCAGCGGGCACTGCCCAATGAGCAGTTCTTC,16,few,TRBJ2-1,.,TRBV4-1
CASSGTFNYGYTF,TGTGCCAGCAGCGGGACTTTTAACTATGGCTACACCTTC,13,few,TRBJ1-2,.,TRBV5-4
CASSFKDSLNTGELFF,TGTGCCAGCAGCTTCAAGGACAGCCTGAACACCGGGGAGCTGTTTTTT,16,.,TRBJ2-2,.,TRBV5-6
CAWSVRGGAGQPQHF,TGTGCCTGGAGTGTCAGAGGGGGGGCAGGGCAGCCCCAGCATTTT,15,.,TRBJ1-5,.,TRBV30
CASSRQVPLNTEAFF,TGTGCCAGTAGTCGACAGGTCCCCCTGAACACTGAAGCTTTCTTT,15,.,TRBJ1-1,.,TRBV19
CASSQTGTSGNNEQFF,TGTGCCAGCAGCCAAACCGGGACTAGCGGAAACAATGAGCAGTTCTTC,16,.,TRBJ2-1,TRBD2,TRBV25-1
CASRGGGTSSYEQYF,TGTGCCAGCAGGGGAGGGGGGACAAGCTCCTACGAGCAGTACTTC,15,.,TRBJ2-7,.,TRBV6-5
CASSLDRGHTEAFF,TGTGCCAGTAGTCTGGACAGGGGACACACTGAAGCTTTCTTT,14,few,TRBJ1-1,TRBD1,TRBV19
CAGGLGGERAETQYF,TGTGCCGGAGGCCTAGGTGGGGAAAGGGCGGAGACCCAGTACTTC,15,.,TRBJ2-5,.,TRBV5-8
CASSWSSYNEQFF,TGCGCCAGCTCCTGGAGCTCCTACAATGAGCAGTTCTTC,13,.,TRBJ2-1,.,TRBV10-1
CASSPTGRDPYYGYTF,TGTGCCAGCTCACCAACCGGCAGGGACCCTTACTATGGCTACACCTTC,16,.,TRBJ1-2,.,TRBV18
CASSWTSGSETGELFF,TGTGCCAGTAGTTGGACTAGCGGGAGTGAAACCGGGGAGCTGTTTTTT,16,.,TRBJ2-2,TRBD2,TRBV19
CASSLSSGGLYGYTF,TGTGCCAGCAGTTTATCCTCCGGGGGCCTCTATGGCTACACCTTC,15,.,TRBJ1-2,.,TRBV27
CASSLDRRPNTEAFF,TGCGCCAGCAGCTTGGATCGTCGGCCGAACACTGAAGCTTTCTTT,15,.,TRBJ1-1,.,TRBV5-1
CAISGLDGELFF,TGTGCCATCAGTGGCCTCGACGGGGAGCTGTTTTTT,12,.,TRBJ2-2,.,TRBV10-3
CASSLDLRRFIKQYF,TGTGCCAGCAGCTTAGACTTGCGGAGGTTCATTAAGCAGTACTTC,15,.,TRBJ2-7,.,TRBV7-8
CASSPEGGDEQFF,TGTGCCAGCAGCCCGGAGGGGGGAGATGAGCAGTTCTTC,13,once,TRBJ2-1,.,TRBV7-9
CAISEGVTDTQYF,TGTGCCATCAGTGAAGGGGTCACAGATACGCAGTATTTT,13,few,TRBJ2-3,.,TRBV10-3
CASSSGQGSKNIQYF,TGTGCCAGCAGTTCGGGACAGGGGTCCAAAAACATTCAGTACTTC,15,.,TRBJ2-4,TRBD1,TRBV2
CANKPGLTGGNQETQYF,TGTGCCAATAAACCAGGCCTAACAGGGGGCAACCAAGAGACCCAGTACTTC,17,few,TRBJ2-5,TRBD1,TRBV2
CASRRLGGAETQYF,TGTGCCAGCAGACGTCTTGGGGGCGCGGAGACCCAGTACTTC,14,.,TRBJ2-5,.,TRBV13
CASSGLAGGNEQFF,TGTGCCAGCAGTGGACTAGCGGGAGGCAATGAGCAGTTCTTC,14,many,TRBJ2-1,TRBD2,TRBV6-4
CASEEGRGSYNEQFF,TGCGCCAGCGAAGAGGGTCGGGGCTCCTACAATGAGCAGTTCTTC,15,.,TRBJ2-1,.,TRBV5-1